This entry lists 20 T cell receptor beta chains sequenced from one sample in a study of OX40 agonist ivuxolimab in advanced cancers. The protocol was immunoSEQ multiplex PCR, while the TCRdb copy is restricted to in-frame clones and leaves out a portion. The sample lists approximately 84,000 clones, approximately 80% occurring once. The material was CD4+ or CD8+ T cells sorted from blood, obtained in a trial of the OX40 agonist ivuxolimab. These receptors were collected from an adult with an advanced solid tumor such as melanoma, head and neck, liver or kidney cancer.

The gene calls are TRBV28 and TRBJ1-5; D might be TRBD1 (5 bases). Germline assignment: CDR1 MDHEN and CDR2 SYDVKM. This CDR3 is 12 amino acids long. The V end lost 6 bases, the J end lost 4 bases, and 7 bases lay between the germline ends. The CDR3 DNA reads TGTGCCAGCAGGGGACCTAATCAGCCCCAGCATTTT. Protein sequence: CASRGPNQPQHF.

This chain joins TRBV5-1 and TRBJ1-2, with a weak D call TRBD1 (6 bases). Germline lookup yields CDR1 SGHRS and CDR2 YFSETQ. The CDR3 extends over 14 amino acids. The V end was cut by 0 bases, the J end by 6 bases, with 12 bases between. In DNA, the CDR3 is TGCGCCAGCAGCTTGGACACAGGGTCGCATGGCTACACCTTC. Amino acids: CASSLDTGSHGYTF. Together with reference TRBV5-1 and TRBJ1-2, the CDR3 gives the full variable domain: KAGVTQTPRYLIKTRGQQVTLSCSPISGHRSVSWYQQTPGQGLQFLFEYFSETQRNKGNFPGRFSGRQFSNSRSEMNVSTLELGDSALYLCASSLDTGSHGYTFGSGTRLTVV.

This clone showed up just once. The chain has TRBV6-5 and TRBJ1-2; D gene unclear. V was pared by 6 bases and J by 7 bases, with 15 bases between. Germline lookup yields CDR1 MNHEY and CDR2 SVGAGI. The length of the CDR3 is 13 residues. CDR3 sequence: CASSHLPMSGYTF. CDR3 sequence (DNA): TGTGCCAGCAGCCACCTTCCTATGAGTGGCTACACCTTC.

The chain couples TRBV6-1 to TRBJ1-6, with a tentative D call TRBD1 (6 bases). With 3 bases removed from V and 8 bases from J, the gap between germline ends came to 26 bases. The CDR3 totals 19 residues. Germline V gene data show CDR1 as MNHNS and CDR2 as SASEGT. CDR3 coding DNA: TGTGCCAGCAGTGAGGGGGTCAGGGGTTTTTTTTCGACAGATTCACCCCTCCACTTT. Its protein is CASSEGVRGFFSTDSPLHF.

CDR3 nucleotide sequence: TGTGCCAGCAGCTTGGTCTCAGGGGGCCCATATGGCTACACCTTC. It yields the protein CASSLVSGGPYGYTF. The V call is TRBV5-4, the J call TRBJ1-2; 8 bases align to TRBD1. V dropped 0 bases and J dropped 5; count of bases not matched to a gene: 6. The germline V gene encodes CDR1 SGHNT and CDR2 YYREEE (reference sequence). This CDR3 spans 15 amino acids.

This CDR3 reads CASSPREIGNEQFF. The CDR3 region has the DNA TGTGCCAGCAGCCCCAGGGAAATAGGCAATGAGCAGTTCTTC. The chain employs TRBV9 and TRBJ2-1; TRBD1 might be the D (5 bases). Between the trimmed V and J ends, which lost 4 bases and 6 bases, there was a span of 14 bases. The CDR3 is made up of 14 amino acids. Germline CDR1 is SGDLS and CDR2 is YYNGEE.

This rearrangement joins TRBV28 to TRBJ1-1; the D gene is possibly TRBD1 (5 bases). The CDR3 totals 17 residues. With 2 bases removed from V and 1 base from J, the gap between germline ends came to 17 bases. Germline loops: CDR1 MDHEN, CDR2 SYDVKM. This chain's CDR3 is CASSLILGTAENTEAFF. CDR3 nucleotide sequence: TGTGCCAGCAGTTTAATATTGGGGACCGCTGAGAACACTGAAGCTTTCTTT.

The gene calls are TRBV2 and TRBJ1-1, with no clear D. CDR1 and CDR2 from the germline V gene are SNHLY and FYNNEI. Trimming removed 6 bases from V and 5 bases from J, with 7 bases in between. The CDR3 is 11 amino acids. The CDR3 sequence: CASRSGTEAFF. CDR3 nucleotides: TGTGCCAGCAGGTCCGGGACTGAAGCTTTCTTT.

The chain links TRBV4-2 to TRBJ1-4, with 9 nucleotides matching TRBD1. This CDR3 spans 17 amino acids. From germline, CDR1 is LGHNA and CDR2 YNFKEQ. V shed 2 bases, J shed 5 bases, and the junction held 9 bases outside the gene matches. CDR3 region: CASSQRVTQGANEKLFF. The CDR3 DNA is TGTGCCAGCAGCCAACGGGTCACACAGGGGGCCAATGAAAAACTGTTTTTT.

On this clone: One end of the junction is discordant with germline, which a read error may explain. The rearrangement uses TRBV5-1 and TRBJ2-5; no reliable D call. The CDR3 is 12 residues long. The germline CDR1 and CDR2 sequences are SGHRS and YFSETQ. Here the CDR3 DNA reads TGTGCCAGCAGCTTGGTGGCGGAGACCCAGTACTTC. Residues: CASSLVAETQYF.

The chain uses TRBV29-1 and TRBJ2-7, with a tentative D call TRBD1 (5 bases). In germline, CDR1 is SQVTM, CDR2 ANQGSEA. CDR3 length equals 14 residues. Trimming shortened V by 7 bases and J by 2 bases, and 18 bases separated the two germline ends. The chain's CDR3 is CSAQGIGATYEQYF. The CDR3 DNA reads TGCAGCGCCCAGGGAATAGGGGCAACCTACGAGCAGTACTTC.

J is TRBJ2-5 and V is TRBV7-3, with a possible D match to TRBD1 (7 bases). The V end lost 5 bases, the J end lost 2 bases, and 15 bases lay between the germline ends. Germline CDR1 reads SGHTA; CDR2 reads FQGTGA. The CDR3 runs 15 residues. DNA of the CDR3: TGTGCCAGCAGCCAGGGGGTCGGGAGTCAAGAGACCCAGTACTTC. Protein sequence: CASSQGVGSQETQYF.

The genes are TRBV4-2 and TRBJ1-2; possibly TRBD1 for D (5 bases). The V end was cut by 0 bases, the J end by 5 bases, with 10 bases between. Looked up from germline, CDR1 is LGHNA and CDR2 is YNFKEQ. The CDR3 has 14 residues. CDR3 amino acids: CASSQDVQGYGYTF. In DNA, the CDR3 is TGTGCCAGCAGCCAAGATGTTCAGGGTTATGGCTACACCTTC.

Only one count was recorded for this clone. The V gene is TRBV27, the J gene TRBJ1-2; possibly TRBD1 for D (5 bases). The V gene lost 5 bases and the J gene lost 0 bases, with 13 bases spanning the gap. CDR1 and CDR2 from the germline V gene are MNHEY and SMNVEV (reference sequence). This CDR3 spans 15 amino acids. The CDR3 loop reads CASSLRVGANYGYTF. CDR3 nucleotide sequence: TGTGCCAGCAGTCTCAGGGTAGGGGCTAACTATGGCTACACCTTC.

The V gene is TRBV19, the J gene TRBJ2-2; no clear D. Germline V gives CDR1 LNHDA, CDR2 SQIVND (reference sequence). Trimming cost V 5 bases and J 4 bases, with 14 bases left between them. The CDR3 is 15 amino acids. CDR3 residues: CASSSLSLGTGELFF. CDR3 in DNA: TGTGCCAGTAGTTCCCTATCGCTGGGCACCGGGGAGCTGTTTTTT. The whole variable domain, remainder taken from reference TRBV19 and TRBJ2-2, is DGGITQSPKYLFRKEGQNVTLSCEQNLNHDAMYWYRQDPGQGLRLIYYSQIVNDFQKGDIAEGYSVSREKKESFPLTVTSAQKNPTAFYLCASSSLSLGTGELFFGEGSRLTVL.

V and J are TRBV18 and TRBJ1-3, with D unresolved. The CDR3 spans 15 residues. The V gene's germline CDR1 is KGHSH and CDR2 LQKENI. Trimming shortened V by 2 bases and J by 2 bases, and 10 bases separated the two germline ends. The CDR3 loop reads CASSPAGRTGNTIYF. The CDR3 coding sequence is TGTGCCAGCTCACCAGCCGGGAGAACTGGAAACACCATATATTTT.

The V and J genes are TRBV7-2 and TRBJ1-5; 8 nucleotides align to TRBD1. Germline CDR1 is SGHTA and CDR2 is FQGNSA. The CDR3 consists of 17 residues. After removal of 0 bases from V and 1 base from J, the junction contained 5 bases not matched to a gene. The CDR3 region is CASSLAARQGSNQPQHF. CDR3 nucleotides: TGTGCCAGCAGCTTAGCGGCAAGACAGGGGAGCAATCAGCCCCAGCATTTT.

The chain uses TRBV5-5 and TRBJ2-6; maybe TRBD1 (6 bases). The CDR3 totals 19 residues. The V gene's germline CDR1 is SGHKS and CDR2 YYEKEE (reference sequence). V gave up 5 bases and J gave up 3 bases, with 24 bases separating them. The chain's CDR3 is CASRVLPGGGLDGANVLTF. CDR3 bases: TGTGCCAGCAGGGTTCTTCCAGGTGGGGGCTTGGATGGGGCCAACGTCCTGACTTTC.

The CDR3 DNA reads as TGCGCCAGCAGCCAAGACGAGCTAAAGACCCAGTACTTC. Translating it yields CASSQDELKTQYF. The chain has TRBV4-1 and TRBJ2-5; D remains unclear. Between the trimmed V and J ends, which lost 0 bases and 6 bases, there was a span of 8 bases. The CDR3 has 13 amino acids. Germline lookup yields CDR1 MGHRA and CDR2 YSYEKL.

V is TRBV18 and J is TRBJ1-4; no clear D. Trimming took 6 bases from V and 7 from J, leaving 18 bases between them. Germline CDR1 KGHSH, CDR2 LQKENI. The CDR3 covers 15 residues. CDR3 bases: TGTGCCAGCTCGCGAGGACCGCCGTCCCTTGAAAAACTGTTTTTT. Translation: CASSRGPPSLEKLFF.